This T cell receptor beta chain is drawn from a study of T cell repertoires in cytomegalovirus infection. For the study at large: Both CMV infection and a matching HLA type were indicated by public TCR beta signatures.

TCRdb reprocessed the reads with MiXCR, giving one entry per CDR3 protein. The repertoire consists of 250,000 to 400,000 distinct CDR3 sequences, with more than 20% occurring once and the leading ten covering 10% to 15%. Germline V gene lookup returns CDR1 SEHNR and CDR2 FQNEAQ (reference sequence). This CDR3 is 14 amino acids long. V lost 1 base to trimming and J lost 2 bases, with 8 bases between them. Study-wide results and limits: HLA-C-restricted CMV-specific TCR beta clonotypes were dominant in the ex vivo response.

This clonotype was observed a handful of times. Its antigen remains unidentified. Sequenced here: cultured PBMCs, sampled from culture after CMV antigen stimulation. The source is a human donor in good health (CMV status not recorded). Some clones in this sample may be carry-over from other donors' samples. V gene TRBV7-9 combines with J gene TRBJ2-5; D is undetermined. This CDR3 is CASSLGAQQETQYF. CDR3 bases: TGTGCCAGCAGCTTAGGGGCCCAGCAAGAGACCCAGTACTTC.